Presented here are 24 T cell receptor beta chains from one specimen sequenced in a study of control samples from healthy donors and cancer patients (dated by TCRdb to about 2020). Receptor amplification or capture employed the immunoSEQ multiplex PCR assay. TCRdb holds this immuneACCESS table with in-frame rearrangements only. Some clones are missing; in checked studies, unresolved V genes explain under half, and the rest has no known cause. Within this sample are 250,000 to 300,000 clones, with over 75% of them counted one time only. About an eighth of the sample is in the top ten clones. The sample was PBMCs. Receptor source: a woman in her sixties or seventies with lung cancer.

The chain links TRBV28 to TRBJ2-2; perhaps TRBD1 as D (7 bases). The CDR3 is made up of 14 amino acids. V was clipped by 8 bases and J by 4 bases, with 14 bases between them. CDR1 and CDR2 (germline): MDHEN, SYDVKM. CDR3: CASGGTVSTGELFF. The CDR3 nucleotides are TGTGCCAGCGGGGGGACAGTTTCCACCGGGGAGCTGTTTTTT.

The chain employs TRBV6-1 and TRBJ2-2; no definite D call. Germline V gene sequence: CDR1 MNHNS, CDR2 SASEGT. This CDR3 comprises 13 residues. The V end lost 2 bases, the J end lost 6 bases, and 7 bases lay between the germline ends. CDR3 protein: CASSEIGSGELFF. The CDR3 DNA is TGTGCCAGCAGTGAAATTGGGTCCGGGGAGCTGTTTTTT.

Written as DNA, the CDR3 is TGTGCCAGCAGCCGTTTTAGGGCTAGCGGGTACGAGCAGTACTTC. The encoded protein is CASSRFRASGYEQYF. The V gene is TRBV3-1 (or the pseudogene TRBV3-2), the J gene TRBJ2-7, with 8 bases identical to TRBD2. The trim removed 4 bases at V and 4 bases at J, leaving 9 bases unmatched. This CDR3 is 15 amino acids long. Germline V gene sequence: CDR1 LGHDT, CDR2 YNNKEL (reference sequence).

This clone was seen only a few times. The chain combines TRBV6-1 with TRBJ2-3; D tentatively fits TRBD1 or TRBD2 (6 bases each). V lost 2 bases and J 6 bases, leaving 15 bases between the germline ends. This CDR3 spans 15 amino acids. Per germline, CDR1 MNHNS and CDR2 SASEGT. This CDR3 reads CASSEFRGRRDTQYF. The CDR3 DNA reads TGTGCCAGCAGTGAATTCCGGGGGCGAAGGGATACGCAGTATTTT.

This chain connects TRBV5-4 to TRBJ1-5, with D perhaps TRBD1 (5 bases). V was clipped by 0 bases and J by 1 base, with 8 bases between them. Germline assignment: CDR1 SGHNT and CDR2 YYREEE (reference sequence). This CDR3 comprises 15 residues. Written as DNA, the CDR3 is TGTGCCAGCAGCTTGGACCGGGACAGCAATCAGCCCCAGCATTTT. Translation gives CASSLDRDSNQPQHF.

This clone appeared once. J is TRBJ1-3 and V is TRBV9; D is possibly TRBD1 (6 bases). Trimming cost V 0 bases and J 0 bases, with 10 bases left between them. CDR3 size: 16 residues. Germline V gene data show CDR1 as SGDLS and CDR2 as YYNGEE. CDR3 sequence (DNA): TGTGCCAGCAGCGTAGGTAGAGGGGGCTCTGGAAACACCATATATTTT. Translation gives CASSVGRGGSGNTIYF.

The chain recombines TRBV28 with TRBJ2-5, with 7 bases fitting TRBD2. The germline V gene has CDR1 MDHEN and CDR2 SYDVKM. CDR3 size: 13 residues. Trimming took 7 bases from V and 3 from J; bases not matched to a gene: 5. The CDR3 protein is CASNLLAEETQYF. The DNA for the CDR3 is TGTGCCAGCAACCTCCTAGCGGAAGAGACCCAGTACTTC.

The rearrangement uses TRBV5-1 and TRBJ2-1; D could derive from TRBD1 or TRBD2 (6 bases each). Trimming removed 0 bases at V and 7 bases at J, with 23 bases between. CDR3 length equals 18 residues. Germline values: CDR1 SGHRS, CDR2 YFSETQ. CDR3 sequence: CASSLEEQGAPGRNEQFF. The DNA for the CDR3 is TGCGCCAGCAGCTTGGAGGAACAGGGCGCACCGGGGAGGAATGAGCAGTTCTTC.

The chain employs TRBV7-3 and TRBJ2-2; 11 bases align to TRBD1. From germline, CDR1 is SGHTA and CDR2 FQGTGA. The trim removed 3 bases at V and 6 bases at J, leaving 12 bases unmatched. The CDR3 is 18 residues long. CDR3 loop: CASSFRAGQGVQAGELFF. In DNA form, the CDR3 reads TGTGCCAGCAGCTTTCGAGCGGGACAGGGGGTTCAGGCCGGGGAGCTGTTTTTT.

The genes are TRBV27 and TRBJ2-3; 7 bases match TRBD2. V gave up 5 bases and J gave up 5 bases; unmatched junction bases: 4. The V gene's germline CDR1 is MNHEY and CDR2 SMNVEV (reference sequence). The CDR3 sequence is 13 residues long. The CDR3 here is CASSREELDTQYF. The CDR3 nucleotides are TGTGCCAGCAGTCGGGAGGAATTAGATACGCAGTATTTT.

The gene calls are TRBV30 and TRBJ2-7; no definite D call. This CDR3 is built from 11 residues. V was clipped by 5 bases and J by 7 bases, with 12 bases between them. CDR1 is GTSNPN, CDR2 SVGIG, per germline (reference sequence). CDR3 in amino acids: CAWDQYGEQYF. The CDR3 DNA reads as TGTGCCTGGGACCAGTATGGGGAGCAGTACTTC.

This clone came up once. The chain has TRBV7-3 and TRBJ2-7; 16 bases match TRBD2. This CDR3 is 17 amino acids long. In germline, CDR1 is SGHTA, CDR2 FQGTGA. The ends lost 5 bases at V and 5 bases at J; junction bases unmatched: 9. The CDR3 nucleotides are TGTGCCAGCAGCCAGACCGGGACTAGCGGGGGGGCCCACGAGCAGTACTTC. Amino acid sequence: CASSQTGTSGGAHEQYF. The full variable domain, rest sourced from reference TRBV7-3 and TRBJ2-7, is GAGVSQTPSNKVTEKGKYVELRCDPISGHTALYWYRQSLGQGPEFLIYFQGTGAADDSGLPNDRFFAVRPEGSVSTLKIQRTERGDSAVYLCASSQTGTSGGAHEQYFGPGTRLTVT.

The chain has TRBV7-9 and TRBJ1-1; D unclear. Germline values: CDR1 SEHNR, CDR2 FQNEAQ (reference sequence). The CDR3 has 14 residues. V was cut by 7 bases and J by 8 bases, with 20 bases left in between. The CDR3, as DNA: TGTGCCAGCAAGCCAGGCCCAAACCCCGGGGAAGCTTTCTTT. Translated, it gives CASKPGPNPGEAFF.

CDR3 sequence reads: CATSRGGIVTGNTIYF. In DNA, the CDR3 is TGTGCCACTTCGAGGGGCGGAATCGTGACTGGAAACACCATATATTTT. The chain is built from TRBV19 and TRBJ1-3, with a weak D call TRBD1 (5 bases). Trimming removed 10 bases at V and 2 bases at J, with 21 bases between. The CDR3 has 16 amino acids. The germline V gene encodes CDR1 LNHDA and CDR2 SQIVND (reference sequence).

This CDR3 reads CASSDQVGTQYF. CDR3 sequence (DNA): TGTGCCAGCAGTGACCAGGTGGGGACCCAGTACTTC. The rearrangement joins TRBV2 to TRBJ2-5; D ambiguous. Germline loops: CDR1 SNHLY, CDR2 FYNNEI. CDR3 length: 12 amino acids. V dropped 3 bases and J dropped 7 bases, with 9 bases sitting between them.

The chain links TRBV5-6 to TRBJ2-7, with D possibly being TRBD2 (6 bases). Per germline, CDR1 SGHDT and CDR2 YYEEEE. V was cut by 6 bases and J by 2 bases, with 12 bases left in between. There are 13 residues in the CDR3. The CDR3 nucleotides read TGTGCCAGCACCTTCGGGGGTACCTACGAGCAGTACTTC. Amino acid sequence: CASTFGGTYEQYF.

The V gene is TRBV6-1, the J gene TRBJ1-2; no firm D call. In germline, CDR1 is MNHNS, CDR2 SASEGT. With 0 bases removed from V and 8 bases from J, the gap between germline ends came to 10 bases. CDR3 length: 13 residues. This chain's CDR3 is CASSEALVRGYTF. The CDR3 region has the DNA TGTGCCAGCAGTGAAGCGCTCGTTCGGGGCTACACCTTC.

This clone was detected only a few times. CDR3 in amino acids: CASRPGGGRPNEKLFF. The CDR3 DNA follows: TGTGCCAGCAGACCGGGTGGGGGGCGGCCTAATGAAAAACTGTTTTTT. The chain uses TRBV28 and TRBJ1-4; D is possibly TRBD1 (6 bases). Germline CDR1 reads MDHEN; CDR2 reads SYDVKM. The CDR3 length is 16 residues. Trimming cost V 6 bases and J 3 bases, with 17 bases left between them.

Note on this clone: Other DNA sequences of this sample code for an identical CDR3. The chain carries TRBV7-9 and TRBJ2-5, with TRBD1 as a possible D gene (6 bases). The V end lost 5 bases, the J end lost 5 bases, and 15 bases lay between the germline ends. The CDR3 contains 14 residues. Germline assignment: CDR1 SEHNR and CDR2 FQNEAQ (reference sequence). The CDR3 DNA reads as TGTGCCAGCAGCGACAGAGGGGGTTTGGAGACCCAGTACTTC. It codes for CASSDRGGLETQYF.

V is TRBV7-2 and J is TRBJ2-2, with 10 nucleotides matching TRBD2. This CDR3 has 16 residues. The germline gives CDR1 SGHTA, CDR2 FQGNSA. Trimming removed 0 bases from V and 4 bases from J; junction bases left unmatched: 2. The CDR3 coding sequence is TGTGCCAGCAGCTTAGCCCCTAGCGGGGGCACCGGGGAGCTGTTTTTT. This gives the protein CASSLAPSGGTGELFF. The full variable domain, completed using reference TRBV7-2 and TRBJ2-2, is GAGVSQSPSNKVTEKGKDVELRCDPISGHTALYWYRQSLGQGLEFLIYFQGNSAPDKSGLPSDRFSAERTGGSVSTLTIQRTQQEDSAVYLCASSLAPSGGTGELFFGEGSRLTVL.

V usage is TRBV18 and J usage is TRBJ2-1; D unclear. V was trimmed by 6 bases and J by 4 bases, leaving 16 bases between them. The CDR3 consists of 15 residues. Germline assignment: CDR1 KGHSH and CDR2 LQKENI. In DNA form, the CDR3 reads TGTGCCAGCTCCTACGGGCTAGTCGGGTACAATGAGCAGTTCTTC. It yields the protein CASSYGLVGYNEQFF.

This rearrangement joins TRBV7-2 to TRBJ2-3; maybe TRBD2 (7 bases). This CDR3 has 14 residues. Trimming took 5 bases from V and 4 from J, leaving 13 bases between them. Per the germline V gene, CDR1 is SGHTA and CDR2 is FQGNSA. CDR3 loop: CASSPSGGPDTQYF. CDR3 sequence (DNA): TGTGCCAGCAGCCCGTCCGGGGGGCCAGATACGCAGTATTTT.

The J gene is TRBJ2-7, the V gene TRBV30; unclear D gene. Germline CDR1 is GTSNPN and CDR2 is SVGIG (reference sequence). V dropped 4 bases and J dropped 0 bases, with 10 bases sitting between them. The CDR3 length is 13 residues. The CDR3 sequence: CAWIKRGSYEQYF. CDR3 coding DNA: TGTGCCTGGATTAAGCGTGGCTCCTACGAGCAGTACTTC.

This clone was counted a few times. V is TRBV5-1 and J is TRBJ2-1; 16 bases line up with TRBD2. The germline CDR1 and CDR2 sequences are SGHRS and YFSETQ. The CDR3 has 15 amino acids. V trimming: 4 bases; J trimming: 8 bases; junction bases outside the gene matches: 3. CDR3 sequence (DNA): TGCGCCAGCAGCCCGGGACTAGCGGGAGGGGATGAGCAGTTCTTC. It specifies CASSPGLAGGDEQFF.